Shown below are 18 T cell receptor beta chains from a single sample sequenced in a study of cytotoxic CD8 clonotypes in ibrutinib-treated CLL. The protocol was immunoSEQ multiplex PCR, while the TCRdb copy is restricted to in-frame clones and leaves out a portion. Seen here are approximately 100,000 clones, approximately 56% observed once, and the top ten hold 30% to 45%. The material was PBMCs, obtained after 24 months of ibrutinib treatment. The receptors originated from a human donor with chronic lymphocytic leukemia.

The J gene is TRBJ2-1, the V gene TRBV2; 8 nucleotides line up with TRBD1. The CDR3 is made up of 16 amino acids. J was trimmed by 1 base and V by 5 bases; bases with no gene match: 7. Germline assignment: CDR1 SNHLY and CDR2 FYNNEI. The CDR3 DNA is TGTGCCAGCAGTCCCCTGACAGGGGAATCCTACAATGAGCAGTTCTTC. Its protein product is CASSPLTGESYNEQFF.

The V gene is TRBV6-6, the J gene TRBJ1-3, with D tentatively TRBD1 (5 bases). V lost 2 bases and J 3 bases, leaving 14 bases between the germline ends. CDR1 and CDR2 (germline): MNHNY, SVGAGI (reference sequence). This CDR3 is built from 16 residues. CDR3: CASSYGQWQGGNTIYF. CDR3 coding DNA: TGTGCCAGCAGTTACGGCCAGTGGCAGGGTGGAAACACCATATATTTT.

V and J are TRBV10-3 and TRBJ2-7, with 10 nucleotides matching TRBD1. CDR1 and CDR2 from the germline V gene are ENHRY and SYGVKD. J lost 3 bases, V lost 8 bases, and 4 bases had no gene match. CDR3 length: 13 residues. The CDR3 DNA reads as TGTGCCATCGGACAGGGGGATGTCTACGAGCAGTACTTC. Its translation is CAIGQGDVYEQYF.

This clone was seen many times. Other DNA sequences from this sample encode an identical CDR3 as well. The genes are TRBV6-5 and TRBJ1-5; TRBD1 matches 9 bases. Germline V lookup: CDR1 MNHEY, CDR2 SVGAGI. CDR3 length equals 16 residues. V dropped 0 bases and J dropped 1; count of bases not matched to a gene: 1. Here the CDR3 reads CASSYSGQGSNQPQHF. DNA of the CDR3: TGTGCCAGCAGTTACTCGGGACAGGGAAGCAATCAGCCCCAGCATTTT.

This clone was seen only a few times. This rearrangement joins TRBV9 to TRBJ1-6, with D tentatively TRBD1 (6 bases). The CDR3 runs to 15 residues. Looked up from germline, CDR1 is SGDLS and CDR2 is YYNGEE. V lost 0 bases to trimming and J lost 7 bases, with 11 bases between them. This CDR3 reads CASSVGQGRNSPLHF. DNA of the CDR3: TGTGCCAGCAGCGTAGGGCAGGGGAGGAATTCACCCCTCCACTTT.

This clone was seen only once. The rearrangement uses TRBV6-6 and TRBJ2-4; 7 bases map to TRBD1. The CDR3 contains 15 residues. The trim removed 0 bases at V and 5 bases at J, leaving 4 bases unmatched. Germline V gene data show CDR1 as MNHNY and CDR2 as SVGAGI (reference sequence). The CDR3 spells CASSYSGTAQNIQYF. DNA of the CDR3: TGTGCCAGCAGTTACTCCGGGACAGCTCAAAACATTCAGTACTTC.

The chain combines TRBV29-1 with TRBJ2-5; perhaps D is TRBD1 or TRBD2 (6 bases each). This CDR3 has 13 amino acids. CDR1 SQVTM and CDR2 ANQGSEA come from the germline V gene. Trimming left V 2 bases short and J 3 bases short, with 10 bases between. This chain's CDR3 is CSVEPGAEETQYF. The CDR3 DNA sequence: TGCAGCGTTGAACCGGGGGCGGAAGAGACCCAGTACTTC.

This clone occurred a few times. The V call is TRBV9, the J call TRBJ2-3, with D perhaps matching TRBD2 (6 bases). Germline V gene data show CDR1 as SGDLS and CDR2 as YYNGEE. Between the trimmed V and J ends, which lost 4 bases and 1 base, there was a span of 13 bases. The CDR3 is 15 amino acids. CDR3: CASSRRLVGTDTQYF. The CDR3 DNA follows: TGTGCCAGCAGCCGAAGACTAGTTGGCACAGATACGCAGTATTTT.

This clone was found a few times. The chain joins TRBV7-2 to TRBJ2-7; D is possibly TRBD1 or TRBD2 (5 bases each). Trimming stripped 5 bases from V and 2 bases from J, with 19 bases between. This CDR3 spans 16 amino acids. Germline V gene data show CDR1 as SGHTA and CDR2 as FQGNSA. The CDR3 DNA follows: TGTGCCAGCAGCCCAAGCTCGGGGCAGGTGACCTACGAGCAGTACTTC. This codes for CASSPSSGQVTYEQYF.

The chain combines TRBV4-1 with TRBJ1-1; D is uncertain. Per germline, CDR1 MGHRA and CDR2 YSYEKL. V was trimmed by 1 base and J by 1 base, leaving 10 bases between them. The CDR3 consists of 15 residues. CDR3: CASSQAASRNTEAFF. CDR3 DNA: TGCGCCAGCAGCCAAGCGGCGAGTCGGAACACTGAAGCTTTCTTT.

CDR3 DNA sequence: TGTGCCAGCCTCTTTCCCGGCGTAAATGAGCAGTTCTTC. Translation gives CASLFPGVNEQFF. The chain employs TRBV28 and TRBJ2-1; D remains ambiguous. CDR1 is MDHEN, CDR2 SYDVKM, per germline. The CDR3 covers 13 residues. Trimming pared 8 bases from V and 7 bases from J, leaving 15 bases between.

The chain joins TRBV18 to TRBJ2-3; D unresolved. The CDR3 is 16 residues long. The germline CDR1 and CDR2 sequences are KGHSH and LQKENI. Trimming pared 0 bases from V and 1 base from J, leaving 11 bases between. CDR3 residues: CASSPPMGSRTDTQYF. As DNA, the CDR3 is TGTGCCAGCTCACCACCGATGGGTTCCCGCACAGATACGCAGTATTTT.

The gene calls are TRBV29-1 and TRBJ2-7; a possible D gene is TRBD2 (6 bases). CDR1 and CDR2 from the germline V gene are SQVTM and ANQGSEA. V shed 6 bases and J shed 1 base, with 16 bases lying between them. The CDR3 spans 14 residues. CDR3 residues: CSVRGTDYSYEQYF. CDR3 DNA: TGCAGCGTCCGAGGGACGGACTATTCCTACGAGCAGTACTTC.

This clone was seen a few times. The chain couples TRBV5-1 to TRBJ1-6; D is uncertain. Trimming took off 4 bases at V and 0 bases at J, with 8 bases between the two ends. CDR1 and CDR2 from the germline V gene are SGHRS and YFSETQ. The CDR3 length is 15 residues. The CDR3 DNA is TGCGCCAGCAGCATACAGAACTCCTATAATTCACCCCTCCACTTT. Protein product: CASSIQNSYNSPLHF.

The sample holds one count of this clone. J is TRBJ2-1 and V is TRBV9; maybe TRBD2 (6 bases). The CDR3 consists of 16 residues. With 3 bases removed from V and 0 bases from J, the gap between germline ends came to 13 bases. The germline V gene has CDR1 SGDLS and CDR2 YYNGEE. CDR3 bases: TGTGCCAGCAGCGATAAAGGGACTGCCTCCTACAATGAGCAGTTCTTC. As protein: CASSDKGTASYNEQFF. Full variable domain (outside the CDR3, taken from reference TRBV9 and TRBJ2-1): DSGVTQTPKHLITATGQRVTLRCSPRSGDLSVYWYQQSLDQGLQFLIQYYNGEERAKGNILERFSAQQFPDLHSELNLSSLELGDSALYFCASSDKGTASYNEQFFGPGTRLTVL.

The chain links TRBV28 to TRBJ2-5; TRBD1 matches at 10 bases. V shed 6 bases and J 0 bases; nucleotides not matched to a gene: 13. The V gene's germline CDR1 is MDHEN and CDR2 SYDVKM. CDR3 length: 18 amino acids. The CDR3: CASRWDRGLSRYQETQYF. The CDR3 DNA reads TGTGCCAGCAGGTGGGACAGGGGCTTGTCGCGGTACCAAGAGACCCAGTACTTC.

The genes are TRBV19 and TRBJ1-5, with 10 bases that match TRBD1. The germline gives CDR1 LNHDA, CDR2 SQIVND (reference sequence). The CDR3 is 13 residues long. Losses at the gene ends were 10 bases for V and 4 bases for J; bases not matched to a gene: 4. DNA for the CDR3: TGTGCCACCTCGGACAGGGGGAATCAGCCCCAGCATTTT. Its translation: CATSDRGNQPQHF.

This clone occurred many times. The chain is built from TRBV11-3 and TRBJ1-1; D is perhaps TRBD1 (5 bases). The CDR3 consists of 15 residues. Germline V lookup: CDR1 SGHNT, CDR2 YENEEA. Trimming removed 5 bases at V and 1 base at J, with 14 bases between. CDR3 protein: CASSPTRGGNTEAFF. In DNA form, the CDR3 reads TGTGCCAGCAGCCCGACCCGGGGCGGGAACACTGAAGCTTTCTTT.